These 14 T cell receptor beta chains were all obtained from the same sample, sequenced in a study of CD8+ T cells in alopecia areata. Sample treatment: oral pan-JAK inhibitor, 5-10 mg twice daily. TCR sequencing used cDNA made by reverse transcription of extracted RNA. Only in-frame clones appear in the TCRdb table, and some are missing; sequencing was by immunoSEQ multiplex PCR. Of about 180,000 clones in the sample, 40% to 55% are singletons; the top ten hold around 10%. The material was CD8+ T cells sorted from blood, obtained between weeks 51 and 54, from a patient treated with tofacitinib. These receptors all stem from a human donor with alopecia areata.

This clone was detected a few times. This sample also contains other DNA sequences that code for the same CDR3. This chain joins TRBV27 and TRBJ2-3, with D hard to call. CDR3 length: 13 residues. V was cut by 2 bases and J by 1 base, with 4 bases left in between. Germline lookup yields CDR1 MNHEY and CDR2 SMNVEV (reference sequence). CDR3 nucleotide sequence: TGTGCCAGCAGTTTACTCGGCACAGATACGCAGTATTTT. It encodes CASSLLGTDTQYF.

The chain combines TRBV15 with TRBJ2-5, with D hard to call. The CDR3 sequence is 15 residues long. CDR1 is LNHNV, CDR2 YYDKDF, per germline (reference sequence). V was shortened by 0 bases and J by 5 bases, with 13 bases between the two germline ends. The CDR3 nucleotides are TGTGCCACCAGCAGAGATAGAAGTCCCGAGGAGACCCAGTACTTC. Translating gives CATSRDRSPEETQYF.

The chain has TRBV7-9 and TRBJ1-2; D is possibly TRBD1 (6 bases). This CDR3 spans 12 amino acids. V lost 3 bases, J lost 4 bases, and 6 bases lay in between. Germline V gene lookup returns CDR1 SEHNR and CDR2 FQNEAQ (reference sequence). The CDR3 here is CASSLDSYGYTF. The CDR3, as DNA: TGTGCCAGCAGCTTGGACAGCTATGGCTACACCTTC. Full variable domain (outside the CDR3, taken from reference TRBV7-9 and TRBJ1-2): DTGVSQNPRHKITKRGQNVTFRCDPISEHNRLYWYRQTLGQGPEFLTYFQNEAQLEKSRLLSDRFSAERPKGSFSTLEIQRTEQGDSAMYLCASSLDSYGYTFGSGTRLTVV.

The chain joins TRBV2 to TRBJ1-5; no reliable D call. V gave up 4 bases and J gave up 2 bases, with 12 bases separating them. The CDR3 covers 15 residues. The germline V gene has CDR1 SNHLY and CDR2 FYNNEI. The CDR3 bases are TGTGCCAGCAGTGTGGCGGGGTATGGCAATCAGCCCCAGCATTTT. Amino acids: CASSVAGYGNQPQHF. Looking up the rest from reference TRBV2 and TRBJ1-5 gives the full variable domain: EPEVTQTPSHQVTQMGQEVILRCVPISNHLYFYWYRQILGQKVEFLVSFYNNEISEKSEIFDDQFSVERPDGSNFTLKIRSTKLEDSAMYFCASSVAGYGNQPQHFGDGTRLSIL.

The genes are TRBV29-1 and TRBJ2-7, with 8 positions matching TRBD2. Germline V gives CDR1 SQVTM, CDR2 ANQGSEA. The CDR3 has 15 amino acids. The trim removed 6 bases at V and 6 bases at J, leaving 16 bases unmatched. Written as DNA, the CDR3 is TGCAGCGTCGGGGGGGCAGGCGGCTTGCGCGGCGAGCAGTACTTC. It is translated as CSVGGAGGLRGEQYF.

CDR3: CASSQAPGLDIEQYF. The CDR3 region has the DNA TGCGCCAGCAGCCAAGCCCCGGGACTAGATATCGAGCAGTACTTC. The rearrangement joins TRBV4-1 to TRBJ2-7, with 8 bases aligning to TRBD2. The CDR3 consists of 15 residues. After removal of 1 base from V and 6 bases from J, the junction contained 8 bases not matched to a gene. Germline-derived CDR1 and CDR2 are MGHRA and YSYEKL.

The chain links TRBV6-4 to TRBJ2-3; TRBD2 matches at 10 bases. Germline-derived CDR1 and CDR2 are MRHNA and SNTAGT. V lost 5 bases to trimming and J lost 4 bases; unmatched junction nucleotides: 0. The CDR3 sequence is 13 residues long. The CDR3 bases are TGTGCCAGCAGTAGCGGGGGGGCAGATACGCAGTATTTT. It codes for CASSSGGADTQYF.

The J gene is TRBJ1-2, the V gene TRBV6-5; no reliable D call. Germline CDR1 reads MNHEY; CDR2 reads SVGAGI. CDR3 length equals 13 residues. V lost 7 bases and J lost 2, with 11 bases in between. The CDR3 sequence: CASTPDTNYGYTF. The CDR3, as DNA: TGTGCCAGCACTCCCGACACCAACTATGGCTACACCTTC.

Points on this clone: The junction departs from germline at one end; a sequencing error may be responsible. V gene TRBV2 combines with J gene TRBJ2-7; 7 bases are a match to TRBD2. The CDR3 totals 10 residues. Germline assignment: CDR1 SNHLY and CDR2 FYNNEI. CDR3 nucleotides: TGTGCCGGCAGTGAAGGGGACTATTTCTTC. Its protein is CAGSEGDYFF. The full variable domain, completed using reference TRBV2 and TRBJ2-7, is EPEVTQTPSHQVTQMGQEVILRCVPISNHLYFYWYRQILGQKVEFLVSFYNNEISEKSEIFDDQFSVERPDGSNFTLKIRSTKLEDSAMYFCAGSEGDYFFGPGTRLTVT.

The chain is built from TRBV11-2 and TRBJ1-2; a weak D match, TRBD1 (5 bases). Germline loops: CDR1 SGHAT, CDR2 FQNNGV. This CDR3 is 14 amino acids long. The ends were cut back, 0 bases at V and 8 bases at J, with 13 bases in the middle. The chain's CDR3 is CASSLERGDGGYTF. The CDR3 DNA follows: TGTGCCAGCAGCTTAGAGAGGGGCGATGGCGGCTACACCTTC.

The chain recombines TRBV29-1 with TRBJ2-3; unclear D gene. The CDR3 loop spans 13 amino acids. The V and J ends lost 4 bases and 3 bases respectively, with 11 bases between them. CDR1 and CDR2 (germline): SQVTM, ANQGSEA. As DNA, the CDR3 is TGCAGCGTTGGAAGGCCCATTACAGATACGCAGTATTTT. Protein product: CSVGRPITDTQYF.

This chain joins TRBV20-1 and TRBJ1-1; D uncertain. Germline V CDR1 and CDR2: DFQATT, SNEGSKA (reference sequence). There are 10 residues in the CDR3. V gave up 6 bases and J gave up 6 bases, with 8 bases separating them. Here the CDR3 DNA reads TGCAGTGCCGTGGGCCCTGAAGCTTTCTTT. Translating it yields CSAVGPEAFF.

The chain combines TRBV29-1 with TRBJ2-2, with 8 nucleotides matching TRBD1. Per the germline V gene, CDR1 is SQVTM and CDR2 is ANQGSEA. The CDR3 length is 14 residues. The trim removed 5 bases at V and 1 base at J, leaving 3 bases unmatched. CDR3 loop: CSVLGTGNTGELFF. The CDR3 region has the DNA TGCAGCGTTTTAGGGACAGGGAACACCGGGGAGCTGTTTTTT.

This clone showed up just a few times. This chain links TRBV5-1 with TRBJ2-7; D may match TRBD1 or TRBD2 (5 bases each). Germline-derived CDR1 and CDR2 are SGHRS and YFSETQ. V was trimmed by 1 base and J by 2 bases, leaving 13 bases between them. This CDR3 is built from 15 residues. The CDR3 loop reads CASSLSREIAYEQYF. CDR3 nucleotide sequence: TGCGCCAGCAGCTTGAGCAGGGAGATAGCCTACGAGCAGTACTTC.